These T cell receptor beta chains were read from a single sample in a study of blood T cells in healthy people across ages. TCRdb redid the calling of the 5' RACE reads with MiXCR, one entry per CDR3 protein. The data contain approximately 2,000,000 distinct CDR3 sequences, roughly 43% of them seen just once; the ten biggest clones take up roughly 24%. The sequenced material came from blood. These receptors were taken from a human donor in good health. CDR3s include the opening cysteine and the closing phenylalanine or tryptophan. A D gene is named only where the DNA matches it firmly. Some rows have no size entry. The others give once, few or many, or a class for an expanded clone.

TRBV7-2,NA,TRBJ2-1,NA,TGTGCCAGCAGCTTAGAGGCTAGTAGGAATGAGCAGTTCTTC,CASSLEASRNEQFF
TRBV20-1,few,TRBJ2-7,NA,TGCAGTGCTCTTCAGGGCACCTACGAGCAGTACTTC,CSALQGTYEQYF
TRBV6-2/TRBV6-3,few,TRBJ2-1,TRBD2,TGTGCCAGCAGTTCCTACCGGACTAGCGGGGGAAAAGGGAATGAGCAGTTCTTC,CASSSYRTSGGKGNEQFF
TRBV7-9,NA,TRBJ2-7,TRBD1,TGTGCCAGCAGCCTTCCCAGGGGGAACGAGCAGTACTTC,CASSLPRGNEQYF
TRBV12-3/TRBV12-4,few,TRBJ1-2,TRBD1,TGTGCCAGCAGTTTTGAGACGCCCGGGACAGGGAACTATGGCTACACCTTC,CASSFETPGTGNYGYTF
TRBV7-6,NA,TRBJ2-7,TRBD2,TGTGCCAGCAGCGCAAGAGCGGGGTACTTGTACGAGCAGTACTTC,CASSARAGYLYEQYF
TRBV29-1,NA,TRBJ2-1,TRBD1,TGCAGCGTCGGACAGGCCAACTCCTACAATGAGCAGTTCTTC,CSVGQANSYNEQFF
TRBV20-1,NA,TRBJ2-7,NA,TGCAGTGCTAGAGATCCCTATCCGGGCTCCTACGAGCAGTACTTC,CSARDPYPGSYEQYF
TRBV4-2,NA,TRBJ1-5,NA,TGTGCCAGCAGCTACGGGCAGGACGGGGAGAAAGGGCCCCAGCATTTT,CASSYGQDGEKGPQHF
TRBV27,NA,TRBJ2-6,NA,TGTGCCAGCAGTTTGAGCAGGGGGGAGTCTGGGGCCAACGTCCTGACTTTC,CASSLSRGESGANVLTF
TRBV7-9,NA,TRBJ2-5,NA,TGTGCCAGCAGCCAGGGGGGACGGGGTGCAGAGACCCAGTACTTC,CASSQGGRGAETQYF
TRBV29-1,few,TRBJ2-5,NA,TGCAGCGCCCAGGAGTTGGTCGGGGAGACCCAGTACTTC,CSAQELVGETQYF
TRBV5-1,few,TRBJ2-6,NA,TGCGCCAGCAGCTTGCCCAGACAGACCAACGTCCTGACTTTC,CASSLPRQTNVLTF